This T cell receptor beta chain comes out of a study of human T cells and chemical hapten exposure. For the study at large: Patches with 0.01% DPC went on the upper back, and the tests were read at 6 days.

TCRdb passed the RACE reads through MiXCR, listing each CDR3 protein once. The sample has some 340,000 distinct CDR3 sequences, around 7% seen once. The germline gives CDR1 DFQATT, CDR2 SNEGSKA (reference sequence). The length of the CDR3 is 14 residues. V dropped 4 bases and J dropped 6 bases, with 16 bases sitting between them. As to time point: patch test 1, 2 weeks after DPC sensitization. As to treatment: therapeutic diphenylcyclopropenone sensitization with weekly scalp DPC. Blood draws came first, before each patch test. The sequence came from a woman aged 18-30 years with alopecia areata. Some clones in this sample may be carry-over from other donors' samples. The chain carries TRBV20-1 and TRBJ2-1; D is unclear. The sequencing used whole blood, collected in connection with sensitization to the hapten diphenylcyclopropenone (DPC). CDR3 amino acids: CSAKNRSTSNEQFF. CDR3 in DNA: TGCAGTGCTAAGAATAGATCGACGTCCAATGAGCAGTTCTTC.